This T cell receptor beta chain came from a study of shared clonotypes between healthy human individuals. Germline CDR1 reads SEHNR; CDR2 reads FQNEAQ (reference sequence). V lost 1 base to trimming and J lost 4 bases; unmatched junction nucleotides: 2. This CDR3 has 15 amino acids. On sorted subsets, replicate PCRs used 200 to 250 ng DNA, or tens of thousands of T cell genomes. TCRdb's table, derived via immunoSEQ multiplex PCR, lists solely in-frame clones and lacks some. The data contain approximately 2,300,000 clones, roughly 92% of them singletons. Source material: naive CD4+ T cells from PBMCs. Subset described: CD45RA+ positively selected. The source of this sequence is a man aged 18 to 30 in good health. Some clones in this sample may be carry-over from other donors' samples. This rearrangement joins TRBV7-9 to TRBJ2-2; 8 bases align to TRBD2. The CDR3 loop is CASSLVGGATGELFF. The DNA of the CDR3 is TGTGCCAGCAGCTTAGTCGGGGGGGCCACCGGGGAGCTGTTTTTT.